The subject of this entry is one TCR beta chain. In this sample, this clone turned up once. Its target antigen remains unknown. No much larger clone exists at a distance of one base, and base qualities are not known. The sample's time point label is to be understood as: baseline before first vaccination. Vaccinee samples were obtained from the UK trials COV001 and COV002, which included a single-blind randomized controlled phase 2/3 trial of AZD1222 (ChAdOx1 nCoV-19) in healthy adults. For TCRbeta chain sequencing, PBMC samples were collected from trial participants at day 0 and at day 28 after the second dose. The data derive from a study of T cell responses to AZD1222 COVID-19 vaccine (dated by TCRdb to about 2021). As for the study more broadly: AZD1222 recipients with second doses at about 4 weeks or about 12 weeks were pooled, because spike-specific TCR depth and breadth did not differ between schedules. A total of about 240 trial participants underwent TCR sequencing, of whom 207 received two doses of AZD1222 and approximately 25 received two doses of the MenACWY control vaccine. Trial participants were enrolled by age into 18-55, 56-69 and 70-plus year subgroups, with roughly 150, 30 and 60 TCR-sequenced participants respectively.

The CDR3 regions of human TCRbeta chains were analyzed by immunosequencing. The study's own analysis went as follows. Repertoire TCRs were matched against a reference library of SARS-CoV-2-specific TCRs generated with the MIRA antigen-specificity platform. Breadth was defined as the fraction of unique TCRs that were SARS-CoV-2-associated. Depth was defined as the fraction of total T cells that were SARS-CoV-2-associated. Using the MIRA data, every spike-specific TCR was mapped to the spike region that the TCR reacted to and assigned to either a CD4 or a CD8 class. Log10-transformed breadth and depth values were compared by one-way ANOVA with Sidak's multiple comparisons tests. TCRdb stores this immuneACCESS table with in-frame sequences only. Part of the clones is absent; in the studies checked, under half of the shortfall reflects unresolved V genes, and no reason is known for the rest. The V and J calls and the clone size are those of that table, but D and trimming were determined from the DNA. The sample table lists roughly 150,000 clones, under 95% of them with a count of one. About 4.6% of the sample is taken by the ten largest.

The CDR3 has 12 amino acids, counting the end cysteine and phenylalanine. Kept here is only the CDR3 DNA, which spans 36 bases and is read in frame from base 1. V is trimmed back by 5 bases and J by 10 bases, and the junction contains 7 bases that no gene match accounts for. Per the germline V gene, SGHTA is the CDR1 and FQGNSA is the CDR2. Here is what the overall study found, with its caveats: The vaccine-associated CD4 TCRs covered the entire spike protein, and the dominant responses fell in regions 160-218 and 743-854. Nearly half of unique spike-specific TCRs reportedly recognized epitopes outside regions mutated in the B.1.351 and B.1.1.7 variants. The 56-69-year group was small, and its depth increase did not reach significance, likely because of low power. Conclusions about previously exposed vaccinees are limited, since just a handful of AZD1222 recipients were seropositive for SARS-CoV-2 at baseline. After two AZD1222 doses, spike-specific TCR breadth and depth were significantly higher than at day 0 and than in MenACWY recipients. No day 14 peak-response samples were available, so repertoires were characterized only after the peak T cell response. Most participants were white British and females outnumbered males, and the authors suggested that clonal diversity may have been underestimated.

Here the chain combines TRBV7-2 and TRBJ1-1; 7 bases in the junction line up with TRBD1. The TCR comes from an adult in good health. The sequencing here drew on peripheral blood, taken on day 0 of AZD1222 vaccination. DNA sequence: TGTGCCAGCAGCGAGGCCTACAGGGGAGCTTTCTTT. This encodes CASSEAYRGAFF.